These T cell receptor beta chains were read from a single sample in a study of T cells after posttransplantation cyclophosphamide. The method was immunoSEQ multiplex PCR; TCRdb's version includes in-frame clones alone and lacks a portion of them. Among around 22,000 clones, around 90% were seen once, and the ten largest hold around 8.2%. Sequences were derived from PBMCs, sampled after an allogeneic stem cell transplant with a calcineurin inhibitor and methotrexate. These receptors came from a female patient between 50 and 60 years old who received an allogeneic stem cell transplant from an unrelated donor, was CMV-positive, and had chronic GVHD only. A share of the T cells may be of graft donor origin. Each CDR3 is given with its conserved first and last residue. D genes are given only for firm matches. Size tells how often a clone was seen (once, few, many) or the class of an expanded clone, and some rows leave it out.

d_gene: -
abundance: once
j_gene: TRBJ1-4
v_gene: TRBV11-2
CDR3aa: CASSRGGEKLFF
CDR3nt: TGTGCCAGCAGCAGGGGGGGAGAAAAACTGTTTTTT

d_gene: TRBD1
abundance: few
j_gene: TRBJ2-7
v_gene: TRBV30
CDR3aa: CAWATGASYEQYF
CDR3nt: TGTGCCTGGGCCACAGGGGCCTCCTACGAGCAGTACTTC

d_gene: -
abundance: -
j_gene: TRBJ2-5
v_gene: TRBV5-8
CDR3aa: CASSLIDTYF
CDR3nt: TGTGCCAGCAGCTTGATCGACACGTACTTC

d_gene: TRBD2
abundance: -
j_gene: TRBJ2-1
v_gene: TRBV19
CDR3aa: CASSSTWEGAGVYNEQFF
CDR3nt: TGTGCCAGTAGTTCCACTTGGGAGGGAGCGGGAGTGTACAATGAGCAGTTCTTC

d_gene: TRBD2
abundance: once
j_gene: TRBJ2-1
v_gene: TRBV29-1
CDR3aa: CSGGGGIYNEQFF
CDR3nt: TGCAGCGGGGGGGGAGGGATCTACAATGAGCAGTTCTTC

d_gene: -
abundance: -
j_gene: TRBJ1-3
v_gene: TRBV6-6
CDR3aa: CASSYHSGNTIYF
CDR3nt: TGTGCCAGCAGTTACCACTCTGGAAACACCATATATTTT

d_gene: -
abundance: -
j_gene: TRBJ1-1
v_gene: TRBV5-1
CDR3aa: CASSGPGVVNTEAFF
CDR3nt: TGCGCCAGCAGCGGCCCGGGAGTAGTGAACACTGAAGCTTTCTTT

d_gene: -
abundance: -
j_gene: TRBJ2-1
v_gene: TRBV11-3
CDR3aa: CASSPRGGASYNEQFF
CDR3nt: TGTGCCAGCAGCCCGAGGGGGGGTGCCTCCTACAATGAGCAGTTCTTC

d_gene: TRBD1
abundance: -
j_gene: TRBJ1-6
v_gene: TRBV10-3
CDR3aa: CAISESGTGISPLHF
CDR3nt: TGTGCCATCAGTGAGTCAGGGACAGGGATTTCACCCCTCCACTTT

d_gene: -
abundance: once
j_gene: TRBJ2-1
v_gene: TRBV5-4
CDR3aa: CASSLGSYNEQFF
CDR3nt: TGTGCCAGCAGCTTGGGGAGCTACAATGAGCAGTTCTTC

d_gene: TRBD1
abundance: -
j_gene: TRBJ2-7
v_gene: TRBV28
CDR3aa: CATTDRAYSYEQYF
CDR3nt: TGTGCCACCACGGACAGGGCGTACTCCTACGAGCAGTACTTC

d_gene: TRBD1
abundance: few
j_gene: TRBJ2-1
v_gene: TRBV19
CDR3aa: CASSRRDRGNNEQFF
CDR3nt: TGTGCCAGTAGTCGACGGGACAGGGGAAACAATGAGCAGTTCTTC

d_gene: -
abundance: -
j_gene: TRBJ2-1
v_gene: TRBV27
CDR3aa: CASSRGNYDEQFF
CDR3nt: TGTGCCAGCTCACGGGGAAACTACGATGAGCAGTTCTTC

d_gene: TRBD2
abundance: -
j_gene: TRBJ2-5
v_gene: TRBV7-9
CDR3aa: CASSPSSLAGVIGTTGQYF
CDR3nt: TGTGCCAGCAGCCCTAGTAGTCTAGCGGGAGTTATTGGGACTACGGGGCAGTACTTC

d_gene: TRBD1
abundance: -
j_gene: TRBJ1-6
v_gene: TRBV6-1
CDR3aa: CASSEGQGSSYNSPLHF
CDR3nt: TGTGCCAGCAGTGAAGGACAGGGGAGCTCCTATAATTCACCCCTCCACTTT

d_gene: TRBD1
abundance: -
j_gene: TRBJ1-1
v_gene: TRBV6-5
CDR3aa: CASSADRAGNTEAFF
CDR3nt: TGTGCCAGCAGTGCCGACAGGGCCGGGAACACTGAAGCTTTCTTT

d_gene: -
abundance: -
j_gene: TRBJ1-6
v_gene: TRBV18
CDR3aa: CASSPNNSPLHF
CDR3nt: TGTGCCAGCTCACCCAATAATTCACCCCTCCACTTT

d_gene: -
abundance: -
j_gene: TRBJ2-7
v_gene: TRBV18
CDR3aa: CASSPLEGDEQYF
CDR3nt: TGTGCCAGCTCACCCCTAGAGGGTGACGAGCAGTACTTC

d_gene: -
abundance: -
j_gene: TRBJ1-6
v_gene: TRBV7-3
CDR3aa: CASSLMANYYNSPLHF
CDR3nt: TGTGCCAGCAGCTTAATGGCCAACTATTATAATTCACCCCTCCACTTT

d_gene: -
abundance: -
j_gene: TRBJ2-7
v_gene: TRBV4-1
CDR3aa: CASSRVRETYEQYF
CDR3nt: TGCGCCAGCAGCCGCGTGCGGGAAACCTACGAGCAGTACTTC

d_gene: -
abundance: -
j_gene: TRBJ2-7
v_gene: TRBV19
CDR3aa: CASSSRENEQYF
CDR3nt: TGTGCCAGTAGTAGCCGGGAGAACGAGCAGTACTTC

d_gene: -
abundance: -
j_gene: TRBJ2-7
v_gene: TRBV5-1
CDR3aa: CASSFLSDEQYF
CDR3nt: TGCGCCAGCAGCTTTTTGTCGGACGAGCAGTACTTC

d_gene: -
abundance: -
j_gene: TRBJ2-7
v_gene: TRBV6-1
CDR3aa: CASTEMIAAGYEQYF
CDR3nt: TGTGCCAGCACCGAAATGATAGCGGCGGGCTACGAGCAGTACTTC

d_gene: -
abundance: -
j_gene: TRBJ1-1
v_gene: TRBV11-3
CDR3aa: CASSHRDTEAFF
CDR3nt: TGTGCCAGCAGCCACAGGGACACTGAAGCTTTCTTT

d_gene: TRBD1
abundance: -
j_gene: TRBJ1-2
v_gene: TRBV10-3
CDR3aa: CAISDYPDRGHGYTF
CDR3nt: TGTGCCATCAGTGACTATCCGGACAGGGGGCATGGCTACACCTTC

d_gene: -
abundance: -
j_gene: TRBJ2-4
v_gene: TRBV7-2
CDR3aa: CASSPSYRVVAAKNIQYF
CDR3nt: TGTGCCAGCAGCCCATCCTACAGGGTTGTCGCAGCCAAAAACATTCAGTACTTC

d_gene: TRBD2
abundance: -
j_gene: TRBJ2-3
v_gene: TRBV18
CDR3aa: CASSSLSGTSTDTQYF
CDR3nt: TGTGCCAGCTCATCTTTAAGCGGGACTAGCACAGATACGCAGTATTTT

d_gene: TRBD2
abundance: -
j_gene: TRBJ2-7
v_gene: TRBV7-2
CDR3aa: CASSSTLSGTRPYEQYF
CDR3nt: TGTGCCAGCAGCTCTACCCTGTCCGGGACTAGGCCGTACGAGCAGTACTTC

d_gene: TRBD2
abundance: -
j_gene: TRBJ2-1
v_gene: TRBV13
CDR3aa: CASSSLGSGRYNEQFF
CDR3nt: TGTGCCAGCAGCTCCCTTGGTAGCGGGAGGTACAATGAGCAGTTCTTC

d_gene: TRBD1
abundance: -
j_gene: TRBJ2-3
v_gene: TRBV13
CDR3aa: CASSPTGIGDTQYF
CDR3nt: TGTGCCAGCAGCCCGACAGGGATCGGAGATACGCAGTATTTT

d_gene: TRBD2
abundance: -
j_gene: TRBJ2-3
v_gene: TRBV5-5
CDR3aa: CASSLVAGGDTQYF
CDR3nt: TGTGCCAGCAGCTTGGTAGCGGGAGGGGATACGCAGTATTTT

d_gene: TRBD1
abundance: -
j_gene: TRBJ1-2
v_gene: TRBV28
CDR3aa: CASRKTGDWSGYTF
CDR3nt: TGTGCCAGCAGGAAAACAGGGGACTGGAGCGGCTACACCTTC

d_gene: -
abundance: -
j_gene: TRBJ2-7
v_gene: TRBV14
CDR3aa: CASSQGPTYEQYF
CDR3nt: TGTGCCAGCAGCCAAGGTCCAACCTACGAGCAGTACTTC

d_gene: TRBD1
abundance: -
j_gene: TRBJ1-2
v_gene: TRBV19
CDR3aa: CASSTRTGGIGGYTF
CDR3nt: TGTGCCAGTAGCACCCGGACAGGGGGCATTGGTGGCTACACCTTC

d_gene: -
abundance: -
j_gene: TRBJ2-1
v_gene: TRBV27
CDR3aa: CASSFYLQGPEQFF
CDR3nt: TGTGCCAGCAGTTTCTACCTCCAGGGCCCTGAGCAGTTCTTC

d_gene: -
abundance: -
j_gene: TRBJ2-2
v_gene: TRBV27
CDR3aa: CASSGLFRNTGELFF
CDR3nt: TGTGCCAGCTCTGGACTCTTTCGAAACACCGGGGAGCTGTTTTTT

d_gene: -
abundance: -
j_gene: TRBJ1-5
v_gene: TRBV28
CDR3aa: CASRAAGNNQPQHF
CDR3nt: TGTGCCAGCCGCGCCGCGGGGAACAATCAGCCCCAGCATTTT

d_gene: TRBD2
abundance: -
j_gene: TRBJ2-5
v_gene: TRBV5-1
CDR3aa: CASTASGLAGGETQYF
CDR3nt: TGCGCCAGCACAGCGTCGGGACTAGCGGGAGGAGAGACCCAGTACTTC

d_gene: -
abundance: -
j_gene: TRBJ2-3
v_gene: TRBV7-2
CDR3aa: CASRLITDTQYF
CDR3nt: TGTGCCAGCAGACTCATCACAGATACGCAGTATTTT

d_gene: TRBD2
abundance: -
j_gene: TRBJ2-1
v_gene: TRBV25-1
CDR3aa: CASSEPSGSHNEQFF
CDR3nt: TGTGCCAGCAGTGAACCTAGCGGGAGCCACAATGAGCAGTTCTTC

d_gene: -
abundance: -
j_gene: TRBJ2-1
v_gene: TRBV5-1
CDR3aa: CATSPRSSYNEQFF
CDR3nt: TGCGCTACCAGTCCTCGGAGCTCCTACAATGAGCAGTTCTTC

d_gene: TRBD1
abundance: -
j_gene: TRBJ1-1
v_gene: TRBV6-1
CDR3aa: CASSPTGGGTEAFF
CDR3nt: TGTGCCAGCAGCCCGACAGGGGGCGGCACTGAAGCTTTCTTT

d_gene: TRBD2
abundance: -
j_gene: TRBJ2-7
v_gene: TRBV27
CDR3aa: CATFGTSSYEQYF
CDR3nt: TGTGCCACCTTTGGGACTAGCTCCTACGAGCAGTACTTC

d_gene: -
abundance: -
j_gene: TRBJ1-2
v_gene: TRBV14
CDR3aa: CASSSGRISPSGYTF
CDR3nt: TGTGCCAGCAGCTCCGGGAGAATCTCTCCATCTGGCTACACCTTC

d_gene: TRBD1
abundance: -
j_gene: TRBJ2-3
v_gene: TRBV7-2
CDR3aa: CASSFRVTGTGVDTQYF
CDR3nt: TGTGCCAGCAGCTTCCGTGTGACAGGGACCGGGGTTGATACGCAGTATTTT

d_gene: -
abundance: -
j_gene: TRBJ1-1
v_gene: TRBV29-1
CDR3aa: CSVSINRNTEAFF
CDR3nt: TGCAGCGTATCCATTAACAGGAACACTGAAGCTTTCTTT

d_gene: TRBD2
abundance: -
j_gene: TRBJ2-1
v_gene: TRBV27
CDR3aa: CASSTRTSAFYNEQFF
CDR3nt: TGTGCCAGCAGTACACGGACTAGCGCCTTCTACAATGAGCAGTTCTTC

d_gene: -
abundance: -
j_gene: TRBJ1-5
v_gene: TRBV27
CDR3aa: CASSLSIRTRNQPQHF
CDR3nt: TGTGCCAGCAGTTTATCGATAAGGACACGAAATCAGCCCCAGCATTTT

d_gene: TRBD1
abundance: -
j_gene: TRBJ2-5
v_gene: TRBV11-3
CDR3aa: CASSLRRGQKQETQYF
CDR3nt: TGTGCCAGCAGCTTACGTCGGGGACAGAAGCAAGAGACCCAGTACTTC

d_gene: -
abundance: -
j_gene: TRBJ1-1
v_gene: TRBV15
CDR3aa: CATSLKGVATEAFF
CDR3nt: TGTGCCACCAGCCTAAAGGGAGTAGCTACTGAAGCTTTCTTT